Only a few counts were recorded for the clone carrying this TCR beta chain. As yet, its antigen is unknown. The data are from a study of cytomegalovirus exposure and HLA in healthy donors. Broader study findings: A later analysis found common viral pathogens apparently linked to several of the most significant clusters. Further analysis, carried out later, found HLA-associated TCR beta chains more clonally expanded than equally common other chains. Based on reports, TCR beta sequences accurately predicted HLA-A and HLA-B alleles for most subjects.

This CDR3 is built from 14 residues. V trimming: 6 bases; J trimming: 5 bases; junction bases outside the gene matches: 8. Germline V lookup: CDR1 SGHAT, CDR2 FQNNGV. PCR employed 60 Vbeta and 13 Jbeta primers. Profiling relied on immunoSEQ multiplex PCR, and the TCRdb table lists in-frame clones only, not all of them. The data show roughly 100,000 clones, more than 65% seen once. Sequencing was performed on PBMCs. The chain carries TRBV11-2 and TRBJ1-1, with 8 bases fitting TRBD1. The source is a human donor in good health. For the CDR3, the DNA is TGTGCCAGCAGACAAACCAGGGGGCGAACTGAAGCTTTCTTT. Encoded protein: CASRQTRGRTEAFF.